The clone carrying this T cell receptor beta chain showed up many times. Its antigen is still unknown. A second PCR of about 7 to 11 cycles used a sample-barcoded 5' primer and a J-beta primer mix. Each cDNA molecule was tagged by a template-switch adaptor with 12 random nucleotides. One entry per CDR3 protein results from TCRdb running MiXCR on the 5' RACE reads. The data hold approximately 810,000 distinct CDR3 sequences, with under 35% observed a single time. The data belong to a study of blood T cells in healthy people across ages. Study information: Capture via template switching afforded approximately one barcoded beta molecule per two T cells. General study results and limits: In the absence of known donor CMV status, changes in expanded clonotypes were possibly confounded.

They isolated at least 6 million PBMCs from each sample. The CDR3 loop spans 13 amino acids. Trimming took off 4 bases at V and 7 bases at J, with 12 bases between the two ends. Per the germline V gene, CDR1 is SGHKS and CDR2 is YYEKEE (reference sequence). This receptor was identified in a woman older than 75 in good health. The specimen was blood. The V call is TRBV5-5, the J call TRBJ2-1, with D tentatively TRBD1 (6 bases). The CDR3 coding sequence is TGTGCCAGCAGCGAGAGACAGGTAAATGAGCAGTTCTTC. Its translation: CASSERQVNEQFF.